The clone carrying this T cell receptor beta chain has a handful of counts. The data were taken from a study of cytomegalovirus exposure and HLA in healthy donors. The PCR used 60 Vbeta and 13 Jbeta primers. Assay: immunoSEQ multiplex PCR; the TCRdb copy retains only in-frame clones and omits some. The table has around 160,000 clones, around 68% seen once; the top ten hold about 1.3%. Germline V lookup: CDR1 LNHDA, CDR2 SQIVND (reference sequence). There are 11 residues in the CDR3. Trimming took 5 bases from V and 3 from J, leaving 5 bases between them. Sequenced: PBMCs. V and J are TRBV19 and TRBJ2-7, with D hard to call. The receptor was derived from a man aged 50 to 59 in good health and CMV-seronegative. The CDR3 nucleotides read TGTGCCAGTAGTTCCAACTACGAGCAGTACTTC. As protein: CASSSNYEQYF.